The subject of this entry is one T cell receptor (beta chain). Its antigen is unknown. No base-level quality is on record; no much larger clone is a single base apart. The CDR3 regions of human TCRbeta chains were analyzed by immunosequencing. From the authors' description of their analysis: TCRs in the repertoires were compared against a reference library of SARS-CoV-2-specific TCRs that had been generated with the MIRA antigen-specificity platform. Breadth meant the fraction of unique TCRs that were SARS-CoV-2-associated, whereas depth meant the fraction of total T cells that were SARS-CoV-2-associated. Using the MIRA data, each spike-specific TCR was mapped to the spike region that the TCR reacts to and placed in a CD4 or CD8 class. Log10-transformed breadth and depth values were compared by one-way ANOVA with Sidak's multiple comparisons tests. TCRdb obtained this table from immuneACCESS and retained in-frame rearrangements with V and J assigned. These tables miss some clones; where compared with another copy, unresolved V genes account for less than half of the shortfall, and the remainder is unexplained. V and J calls and clone size are copied from that table; D and trimming were computed from the DNA. The sample profile shows over 150,000 clones; 90% of them were found once. The biggest ten clones account for about 19% of the sample.

This sample stems from a study of T cell responses to AZD1222 COVID-19 vaccine (dated by TCRdb to the early 2020s). Notes on the research overall: AZD1222 recipients whose second dose came at about 4 weeks and those whose second dose came at about 12 weeks were combined into one group, since spike-specific TCR depth and breadth did not differ between the two schedules. A total of approximately 240 trial participants underwent TCR sequencing, of whom more than 200 had received two doses of AZD1222 and about 26 had received two doses of the MenACWY control vaccine. Trial participants were enrolled by age into 18-55, 56-69 and 70-plus year subgroups, with around 150, 28 and 57 TCR-sequenced participants respectively. What the study reported, not specific to this receptor: Most participants were white British and females outnumbered males, and the authors suggested that clonal diversity may have been underestimated. The 56-69-year group was small, and its depth increase did not reach significance, likely because of low power. Epitopes outside the regions mutated in the B.1.351 and B.1.1.7 variants were reportedly recognized by nearly half of the unique spike-specific TCRs. Conclusions about previously exposed vaccinees are limited because only 6 or 7 AZD1222 recipients were SARS-CoV-2 seropositive at baseline. Because no day 14 peak-response samples were available, repertoires were characterized only after the peak T cell response. The vaccine-associated CD4 TCRs covered the entire spike protein, and the dominant responses fell in regions 160-218 and 743-854. After two AZD1222 doses, both the breadth and the depth of spike-specific TCRs were significantly higher than at day 0 and than in MenACWY recipients.

The time point label for this specimen denotes: baseline before first vaccination. Samples from vaccinated people were obtained from the UK trials COV001 and COV002, which included a single-blind randomized controlled phase 2/3 trial of AZD1222 (ChAdOx1 nCoV-19) in healthy adults. For TCRbeta chain sequencing, PBMC samples from trial participants were taken at day 0 and at day 28 after the second dose. The germline V gene gives CDR1 as SGHTA and CDR2 as FQGNSA. The CDR3 starts with the cysteine, ends with the phenylalanine, and has 13 residues. This entry keeps only the CDR3 DNA: 39 bases, framed from base 1. Trimming at the junction amounts to 0 bases on V and 4 bases on J, and the germline ends lie 6 bases apart.

This receptor was obtained from an adult in good health. This material consisted of peripheral blood, taken on day 0 of AZD1222 vaccination. This chain joins TRBV7-2 to TRBJ1-1, with no confidently assigned D gene. The DNA reads TGTGCCAGCAGCTTAGCCCAGAGCACTGAAGCTTTCTTT. It codes for CASSLAQSTEAFF.